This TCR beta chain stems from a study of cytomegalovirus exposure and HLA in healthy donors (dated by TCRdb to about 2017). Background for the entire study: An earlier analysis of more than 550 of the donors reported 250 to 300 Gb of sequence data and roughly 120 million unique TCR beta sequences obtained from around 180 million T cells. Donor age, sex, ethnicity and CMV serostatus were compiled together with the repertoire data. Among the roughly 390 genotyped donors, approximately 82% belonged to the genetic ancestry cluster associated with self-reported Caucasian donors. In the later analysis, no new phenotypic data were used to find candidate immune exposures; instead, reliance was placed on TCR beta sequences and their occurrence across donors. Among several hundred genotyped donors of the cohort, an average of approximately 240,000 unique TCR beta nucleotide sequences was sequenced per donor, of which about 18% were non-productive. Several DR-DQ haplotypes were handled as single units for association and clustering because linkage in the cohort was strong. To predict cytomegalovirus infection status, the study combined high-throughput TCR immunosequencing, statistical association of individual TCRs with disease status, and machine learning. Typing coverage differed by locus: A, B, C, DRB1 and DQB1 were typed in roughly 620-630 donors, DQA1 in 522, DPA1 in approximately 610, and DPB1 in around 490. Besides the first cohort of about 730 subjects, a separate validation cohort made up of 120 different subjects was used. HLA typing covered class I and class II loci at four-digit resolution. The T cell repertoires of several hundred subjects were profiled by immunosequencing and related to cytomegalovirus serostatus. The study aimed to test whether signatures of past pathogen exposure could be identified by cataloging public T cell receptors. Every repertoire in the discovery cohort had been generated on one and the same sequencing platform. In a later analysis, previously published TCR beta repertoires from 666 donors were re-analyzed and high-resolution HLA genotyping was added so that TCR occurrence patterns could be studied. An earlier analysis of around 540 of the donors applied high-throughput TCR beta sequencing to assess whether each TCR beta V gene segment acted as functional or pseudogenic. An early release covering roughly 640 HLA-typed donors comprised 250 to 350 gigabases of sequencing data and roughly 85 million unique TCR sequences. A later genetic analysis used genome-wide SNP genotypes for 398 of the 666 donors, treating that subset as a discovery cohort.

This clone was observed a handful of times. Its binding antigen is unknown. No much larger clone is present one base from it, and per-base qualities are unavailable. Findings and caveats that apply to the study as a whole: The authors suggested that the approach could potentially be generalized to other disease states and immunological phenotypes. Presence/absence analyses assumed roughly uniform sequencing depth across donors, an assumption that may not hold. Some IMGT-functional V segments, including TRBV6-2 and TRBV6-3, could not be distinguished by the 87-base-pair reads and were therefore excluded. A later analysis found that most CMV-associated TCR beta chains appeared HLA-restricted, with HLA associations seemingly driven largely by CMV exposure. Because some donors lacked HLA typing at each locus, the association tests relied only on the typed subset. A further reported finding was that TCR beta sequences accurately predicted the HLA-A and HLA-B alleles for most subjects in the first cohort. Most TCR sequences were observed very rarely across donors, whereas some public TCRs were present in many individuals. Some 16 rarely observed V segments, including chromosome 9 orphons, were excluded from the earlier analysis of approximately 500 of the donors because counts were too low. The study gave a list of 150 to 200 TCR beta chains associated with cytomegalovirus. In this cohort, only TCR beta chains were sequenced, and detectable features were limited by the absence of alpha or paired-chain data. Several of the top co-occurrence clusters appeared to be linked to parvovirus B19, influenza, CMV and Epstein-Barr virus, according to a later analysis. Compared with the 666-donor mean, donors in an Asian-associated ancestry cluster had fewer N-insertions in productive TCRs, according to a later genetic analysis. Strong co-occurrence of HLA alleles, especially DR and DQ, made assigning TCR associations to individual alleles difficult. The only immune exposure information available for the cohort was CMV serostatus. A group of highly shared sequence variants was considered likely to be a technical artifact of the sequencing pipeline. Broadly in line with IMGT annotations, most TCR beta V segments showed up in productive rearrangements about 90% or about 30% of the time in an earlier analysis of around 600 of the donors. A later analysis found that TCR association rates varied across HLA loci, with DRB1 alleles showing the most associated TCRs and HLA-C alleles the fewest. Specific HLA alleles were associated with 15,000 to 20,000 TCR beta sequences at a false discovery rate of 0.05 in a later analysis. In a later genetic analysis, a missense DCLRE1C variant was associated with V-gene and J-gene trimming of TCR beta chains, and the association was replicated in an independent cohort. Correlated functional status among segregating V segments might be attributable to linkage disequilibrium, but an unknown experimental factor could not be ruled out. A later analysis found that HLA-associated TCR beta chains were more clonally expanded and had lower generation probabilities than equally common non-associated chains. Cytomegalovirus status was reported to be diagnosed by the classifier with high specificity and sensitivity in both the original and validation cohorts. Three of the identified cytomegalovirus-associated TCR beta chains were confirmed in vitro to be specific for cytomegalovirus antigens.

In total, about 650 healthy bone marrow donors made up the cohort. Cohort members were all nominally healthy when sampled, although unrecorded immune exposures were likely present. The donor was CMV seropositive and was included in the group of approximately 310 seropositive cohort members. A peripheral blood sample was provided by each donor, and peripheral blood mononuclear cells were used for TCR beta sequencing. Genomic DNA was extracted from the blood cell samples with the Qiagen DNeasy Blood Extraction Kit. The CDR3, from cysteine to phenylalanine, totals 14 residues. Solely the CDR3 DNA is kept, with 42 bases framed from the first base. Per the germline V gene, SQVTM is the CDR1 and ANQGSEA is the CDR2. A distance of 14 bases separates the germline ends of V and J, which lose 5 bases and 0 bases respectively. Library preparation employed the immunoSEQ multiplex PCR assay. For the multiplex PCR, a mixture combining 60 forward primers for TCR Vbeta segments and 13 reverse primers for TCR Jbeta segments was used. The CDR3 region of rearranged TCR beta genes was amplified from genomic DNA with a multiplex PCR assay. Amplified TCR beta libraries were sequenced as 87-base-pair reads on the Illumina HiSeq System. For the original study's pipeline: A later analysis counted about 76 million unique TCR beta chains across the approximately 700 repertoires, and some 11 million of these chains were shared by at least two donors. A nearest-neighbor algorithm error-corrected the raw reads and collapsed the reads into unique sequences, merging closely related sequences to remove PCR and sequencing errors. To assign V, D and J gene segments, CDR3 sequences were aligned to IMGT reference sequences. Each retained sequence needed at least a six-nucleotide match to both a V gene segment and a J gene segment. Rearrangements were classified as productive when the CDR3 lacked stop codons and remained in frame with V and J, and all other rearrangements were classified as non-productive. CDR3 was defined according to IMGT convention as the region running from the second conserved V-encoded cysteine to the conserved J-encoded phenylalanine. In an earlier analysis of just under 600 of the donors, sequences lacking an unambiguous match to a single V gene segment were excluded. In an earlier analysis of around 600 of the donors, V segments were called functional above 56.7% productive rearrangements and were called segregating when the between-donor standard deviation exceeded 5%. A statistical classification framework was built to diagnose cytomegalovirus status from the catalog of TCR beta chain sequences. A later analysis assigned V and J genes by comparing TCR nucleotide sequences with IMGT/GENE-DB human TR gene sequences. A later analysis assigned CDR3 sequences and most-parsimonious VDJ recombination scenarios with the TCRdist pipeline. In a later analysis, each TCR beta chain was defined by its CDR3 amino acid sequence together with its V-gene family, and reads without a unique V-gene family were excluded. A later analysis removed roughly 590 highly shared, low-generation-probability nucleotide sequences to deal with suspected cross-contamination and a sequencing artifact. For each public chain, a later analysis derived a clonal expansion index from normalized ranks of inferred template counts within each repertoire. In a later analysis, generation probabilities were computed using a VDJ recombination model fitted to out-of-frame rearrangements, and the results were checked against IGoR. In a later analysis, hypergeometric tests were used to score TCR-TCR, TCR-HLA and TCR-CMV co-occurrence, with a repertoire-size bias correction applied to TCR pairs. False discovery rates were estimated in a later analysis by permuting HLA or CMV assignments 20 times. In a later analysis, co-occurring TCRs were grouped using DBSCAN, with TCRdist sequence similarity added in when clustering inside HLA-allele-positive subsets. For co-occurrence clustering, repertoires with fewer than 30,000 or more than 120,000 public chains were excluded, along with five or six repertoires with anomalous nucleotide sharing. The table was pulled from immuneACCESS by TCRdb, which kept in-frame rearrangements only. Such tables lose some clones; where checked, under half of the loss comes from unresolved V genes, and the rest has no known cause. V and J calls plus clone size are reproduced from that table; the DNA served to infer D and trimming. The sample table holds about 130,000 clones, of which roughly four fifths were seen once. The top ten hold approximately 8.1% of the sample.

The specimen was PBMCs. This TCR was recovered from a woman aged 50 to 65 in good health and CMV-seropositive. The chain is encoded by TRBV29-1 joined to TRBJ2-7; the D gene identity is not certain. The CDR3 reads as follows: CSVSGVLSSYEQYF. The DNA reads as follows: TGCAGCGTTTCCGGTGTGTTGAGCTCCTACGAGCAGTACTTC.